This entry describes one TCR beta chain. Measured with immunoSEQ multiplex PCR; TCRdb has only the in-frame clones, and not every one. The data contain under 200,000 clones, 80% to 85% of them singletons. This sample is part of a study of blood T cell repertoires in COVID-19. Study at large: Nucleic acid was either cDNA or gDNA, and it came from T cells, B-cell-depleted T cells, or PBMCs.

Germline V gene lookup returns CDR1 KGHSH and CDR2 LQKENI. The CDR3 loop spans 15 amino acids. Trimming removed 1 base at V and 2 bases at J, with 9 bases between. The chain carries TRBV18 and TRBJ1-3; no clear D gene. Sequences were obtained from peripheral blood. This TCR was sampled from a woman aged 30 to 39 with acute or convalescent COVID-19. The CDR3 sequence is CASSPLTVTGNTIYF. Here the CDR3 DNA reads TGTGCCAGCTCACCACTGACTGTTACTGGAAACACCATATATTTT.